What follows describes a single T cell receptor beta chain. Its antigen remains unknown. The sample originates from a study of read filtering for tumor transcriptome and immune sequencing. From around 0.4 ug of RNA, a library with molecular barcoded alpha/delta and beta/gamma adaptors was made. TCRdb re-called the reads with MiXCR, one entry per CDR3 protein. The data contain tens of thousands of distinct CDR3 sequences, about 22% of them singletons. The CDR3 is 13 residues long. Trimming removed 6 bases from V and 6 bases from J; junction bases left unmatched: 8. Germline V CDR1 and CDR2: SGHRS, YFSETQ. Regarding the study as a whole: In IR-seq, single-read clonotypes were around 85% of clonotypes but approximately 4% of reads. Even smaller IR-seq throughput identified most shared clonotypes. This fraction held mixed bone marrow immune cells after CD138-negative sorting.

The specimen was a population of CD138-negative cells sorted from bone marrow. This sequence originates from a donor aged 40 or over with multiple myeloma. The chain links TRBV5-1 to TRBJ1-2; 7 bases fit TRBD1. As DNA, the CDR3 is TGCGCCAGCACCCCCCAGGGGGTCCATGGCTACACCTTC. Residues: CASTPQGVHGYTF. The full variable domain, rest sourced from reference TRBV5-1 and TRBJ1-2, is KAGVTQTPRYLIKTRGQQVTLSCSPISGHRSVSWYQQTPGQGLQFLFEYFSETQRNKGNFPGRFSGRQFSNSRSEMNVSTLELGDSALYLCASTPQGVHGYTFGSGTRLTVV.